This passage covers 9 T cell receptor beta chains from one sample sequenced in a study of blood T cell repertoires in COVID-19 (dated by TCRdb to the early 2020s). Library preparation was by the immunoSEQ multiplex PCR assay. TCRdb took this table from immuneACCESS and kept in-frame rearrangements with V and J called. Such tables lack part of the clones; where checked against another copy, unresolved V genes explain under half of the gap, and the rest is unexplained. The sample has approximately 280,000 clones on record, approximately 85% of them singletons. In total, the top ten clones hold approximately 5.1% of the sample. Sequencing was performed on peripheral blood. The receptor set was obtained from a man aged 45-65 years with active or convalescent COVID-19.

The chain has TRBV7-2 and TRBJ1-2; 10 positions agree with TRBD1. This CDR3 is 16 amino acids long. The germline V gene encodes CDR1 SGHTA and CDR2 FQGNSA. J lost 1 base, V lost 5 bases, and 7 bases had no gene match. For the CDR3, the DNA is TGTGCCAGCAGCCCTGGGACAGGGGCGGGTAACTATGGCTACACCTTC. Its translation: CASSPGTGAGNYGYTF.

The chain has TRBV24-1 and TRBJ1-2, with unresolved D. Germline lookup yields CDR1 KGHDR and CDR2 SFDVKD. This CDR3 spans 14 amino acids. Trimming took 3 bases from V and 0 from J, leaving 7 bases between them. The CDR3 coding sequence is TGTGCCACCAGTGATACTAAGACTAACTATGGCTACACCTTC. It codes for CATSDTKTNYGYTF.

There are a few counts of this clone. This chain joins TRBV6-1 and TRBJ1-2; TRBD1 might be the D (5 bases). This CDR3 comprises 13 residues. Germline CDR1 reads MNHNS; CDR2 reads SASEGT. V lost 1 base, J lost 4 bases, and 7 bases lay in between. The CDR3: CASSEGQFYGYTF. In nucleotides, the CDR3 is TGTGCCAGCAGTGAAGGACAGTTCTATGGCTACACCTTC.

The chain recombines TRBV5-5 with TRBJ2-4; TRBD2 agrees at 7 bases. There are 13 residues in the CDR3. The V and J ends lost 4 bases and 8 bases, in that order; junction bases with no gene match: 6. Per the germline V gene, CDR1 is SGHKS and CDR2 is YYEKEE (reference sequence). CDR3 bases: TGTGCCAGCAGCGAAGGGGAGGGAGACATTCAGTACTTC. It codes for CASSEGEGDIQYF.

This chain joins TRBV20-1 and TRBJ1-1, with 10 bases aligning to TRBD1. The CDR3 spans 15 residues. In germline, CDR1 is DFQATT, CDR2 SNEGSKA (reference sequence). V lost 3 bases, J lost 1 base, and 5 bases stayed unmatched. The CDR3 spells CSASRRDRGNTEAFF. In nucleotides, the CDR3 is TGCAGTGCTAGTCGCCGGGACAGGGGGAACACTGAAGCTTTCTTT.

This chain uses TRBV2 with TRBJ2-3; unclear D gene. This CDR3 is 14 amino acids long. With 4 bases removed from V and 0 bases from J, the gap between germline ends came to 8 bases. Germline V gene lookup returns CDR1 SNHLY and CDR2 FYNNEI. The CDR3 DNA reads as TGTGCCAGCAGTGGGCCCGTTAGCACAGATACGCAGTATTTT. This sequence encodes CASSGPVSTDTQYF.

The rearrangement uses TRBV5-6 and TRBJ1-2, with TRBD1 matching over 8 bases. Germline V CDR1 and CDR2: SGHDT, YYEEEE. The CDR3 is 14 amino acids. The junction had 5 bases not matched to a gene; V was cut back by 0 bases and J by 7 bases. The CDR3 coding sequence is TGTGCCAGCAGCTTGGGCAGGGGGCAATCTGGCTACACCTTC. This gives the protein CASSLGRGQSGYTF.

The chain recombines TRBV3-1 (or the pseudogene TRBV3-2) with TRBJ2-3, with 8 bases identical to TRBD2. V trimming: 1 base; J trimming: 4 bases; junction bases outside the gene matches: 7. The CDR3 consists of 16 residues. The germline V gene has CDR1 LGHDT and CDR2 YNNKEL (reference sequence). The CDR3 loop is CASSQGSEAGADTQYF. The CDR3 DNA follows: TGTGCCAGCAGCCAAGGGAGCGAAGCGGGAGCAGATACGCAGTATTTT.

The chain has TRBV3-1 (or the pseudogene TRBV3-2) and TRBJ2-3; 8 bases match TRBD1. Germline values: CDR1 LGHDT, CDR2 YNNKEL (reference sequence). The CDR3 extends over 15 amino acids. Losses at the gene ends were 1 base for V and 4 bases for J; bases not matched to a gene: 4. CDR3 nucleotides: TGTGCCAGCAGCCAAGGCAGGGGGCTTGCAGATACGCAGTATTTT. This encodes CASSQGRGLADTQYF.